This TCR beta chain was observed in a study of cytotoxic CD8 clonotypes in ibrutinib-treated CLL. Study-level information: Samples showed on average about 280,000 productive templates and 94,082 productive rearrangements. General study points: Clonality was higher at ibrutinib response and returned toward baseline at progression.

Depth targeted 1 in 200,000 to 1 in 1 million T cells, averaging roughly 9.3x coverage per clonotype. Only in-frame clones appear in the TCRdb table, and some are missing; sequencing was by immunoSEQ multiplex PCR. This table holds approximately 57,000 clones, roughly 50% found once. About this clone itself: Its antigen is as yet unknown.

The V gene lost 0 bases and the J gene lost 6 bases, with 12 bases spanning the gap. The CDR3 length is 14 residues. Per the germline V gene, CDR1 is MDHEN and CDR2 is SYDVKM. TCR beta libraries used roughly 2.2 micrograms of genomic DNA from cryopreserved PBMCs. The starting material was PBMCs, obtained after 24 months of ibrutinib treatment. V gene TRBV28 combines with J gene TRBJ2-7, with D perhaps matching TRBD1 (7 bases). The clonotype comes from a human donor with chronic lymphocytic leukemia. CDR3 residues: CASSLWTGTGEQYF. The CDR3 DNA reads TGTGCCAGCAGTTTATGGACAGGGACTGGCGAGCAGTACTTC.